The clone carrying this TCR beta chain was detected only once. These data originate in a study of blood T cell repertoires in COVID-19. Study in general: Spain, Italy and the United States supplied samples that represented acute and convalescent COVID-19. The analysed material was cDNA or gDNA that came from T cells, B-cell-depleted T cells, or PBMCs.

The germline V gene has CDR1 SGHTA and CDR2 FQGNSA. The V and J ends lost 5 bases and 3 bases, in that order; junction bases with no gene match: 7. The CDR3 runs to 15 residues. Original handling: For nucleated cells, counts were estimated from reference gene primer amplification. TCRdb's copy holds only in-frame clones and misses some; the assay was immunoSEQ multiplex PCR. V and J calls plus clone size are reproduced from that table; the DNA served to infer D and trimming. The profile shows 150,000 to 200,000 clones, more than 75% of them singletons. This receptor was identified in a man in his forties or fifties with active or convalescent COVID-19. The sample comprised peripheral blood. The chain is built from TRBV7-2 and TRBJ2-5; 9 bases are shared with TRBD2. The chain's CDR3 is CASSHASGVEETQYF. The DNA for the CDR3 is TGTGCCAGCAGCCACGCTAGCGGGGTAGAAGAGACCCAGTACTTC.